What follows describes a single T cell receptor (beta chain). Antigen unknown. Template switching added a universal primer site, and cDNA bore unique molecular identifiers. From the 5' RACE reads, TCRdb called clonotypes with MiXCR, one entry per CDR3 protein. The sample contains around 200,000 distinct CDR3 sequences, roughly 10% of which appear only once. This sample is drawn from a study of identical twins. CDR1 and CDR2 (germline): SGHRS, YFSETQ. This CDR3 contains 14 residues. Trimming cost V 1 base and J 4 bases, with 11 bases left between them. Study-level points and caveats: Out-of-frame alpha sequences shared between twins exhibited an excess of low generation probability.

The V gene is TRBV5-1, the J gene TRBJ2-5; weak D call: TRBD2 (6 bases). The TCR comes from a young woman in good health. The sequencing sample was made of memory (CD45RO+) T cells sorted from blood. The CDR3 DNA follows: TGCGCCAGCAGCTTGACCGGGGGTCTAGAGACCCAGTACTTC. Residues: CASSLTGGLETQYF.